Here is one TCR beta chain with its context. TCRdb re-analysed the 5' RACE reads in MiXCR, keeping a single row per CDR3 protein. Of 45,000 to 65,000 distinct CDR3 sequences in the sample, about 4% were seen once. The data originate from a study of neurological immune-mediated disorders. This CDR3 comprises 15 residues. V shed 0 bases and J shed 4 bases, with 12 bases lying between them. The source of this sequence is a man in his fifties or sixties with multiple sclerosis. Material: PBMCs. J is TRBJ2-5 and V is TRBV12-3 or TRBV12-4; TRBD2 is a possible D gene (7 bases). Here the CDR3 DNA reads TGTGCCAGCAGTTTAGCGCACGGGGGGCGAGAGACCCAGTACTTC. Its translation: CASSLAHGGRETQYF.